Below, one T cell receptor (beta chain) is given with its context. This clonotype was observed at least ten times. No antigen is known for it. Base quality data are lacking; no much larger clone is found one base away. The data stem from a study of regulatory T cells in long-lasting Graves disease (dated by TCRdb to the early 2020s). Study-wide context: Patients with newly diagnosed Graves' disease had been on antithyroid drugs for under 3 months. The study was registered as a clinical trial and conducted in China. Persistent Graves' disease patients were compared with newly diagnosed Graves' disease patients by peripheral blood TCR sequencing and RNA sequencing. A total of about 35 samples underwent TCR sequencing, from 13 patients with persistent Graves' disease and approximately 20 patients with newly diagnosed Graves' disease.

The sample's time point label is to be understood as: newly diagnosed GD, antithyroid drugs for less than 3 months. For both TCR sequencing and RNA sequencing, RNA was extracted from PBMCs in TRIzol. The diagnosis of Graves' disease followed American Thyroid Association guidelines. Recruitment of patients was carried out at an endocrinology department in Xi'an, China. From each patient, approximately 9.9 milliliters of peripheral blood was collected into an EDTA anticoagulant tube. PBMCs were isolated by Ficoll Paque Plus density gradient separation without further T cell sorting. An Agilent 2100 Bioanalyzer and agarose gel were used to check RNA quality, while a NanoDrop 2000 measured RNA concentration. What the work shows at the level of the full study, not this receptor alone: The authors noted that the small sample size was a limitation that may lower accuracy. Only peripheral blood was studied, because thyroid tissue, the primary lesion, was inaccessible. Persistent patients shared more public clonotypes among themselves (around 3,000) than newly diagnosed patients did (more than 950). Compared with newly diagnosed patients, patients with persistent Graves' disease had lower TCR Shannon entropy and fewer highly expanded clones, which suggests clonal expansion. Only the TCR beta chain was sequenced and analyzed.

Library preparation was by multiplex PCR. TCRdb lists the instrument as Illumina HiSeq 4000. TCR beta libraries were built with iRepertoire HTBI primers and Arm-PCR amplification of CDR3 regions. Before sequencing, the PCR products underwent gel purification. The source study handled its data this way. Gene usage analysis of CDR3 amino acid clonotypes used the 60 to 75 TRBV and approximately 13 TRBJ segments found across samples. COPE and FqMerger were used to merge filtered high-quality paired reads into contigs. BLAST was used to align contigs to IMGT TRBV, TRBD and TRBJ reference genes, and CDR3 was defined according to IMGT. Any clonotype with a frequency above 0.1% was classified as a highly expanded clone. Shannon entropy was used to measure repertoire diversity, and the Gini coefficient was used to measure V-J evenness. Public clonotypes were defined as clonotypes shared by more than one individual. Using fastp trimming at Q25 and MiXCR clonotype assembly, TCRdb reanalyzed the public sequencing data and kept in-frame beta chains. Rows are unified per CDR3 protein, each entry keeping the most common DNA and genes. TCRdb's processing, not the authors', yielded these V and J calls. The table for this sample lists hundreds of thousands of distinct CDR3 sequences; 16% of them were counted only once. The top ten hold 18% of the sample.

These data were also filed under a second study, of T cells in Graves' hyperthyroidism and ophthalmopathy. Per the second study: A patient counted as having stable Graves' hyperthyroidism if no progression to ophthalmopathy occurred over 18 months of follow-up. Hyperthyroidism patients were newly diagnosed, with disease duration under 2 months, and aged 18 to 65 years. Any patient with an uncontrolled infection, another autoimmune disease, pregnancy or lactation was excluded. Diagnoses were established on the basis of clinical symptoms, serum thyroxine and TRAb, thyroid ultrasound, and orbital computed tomography. A first-round RT-PCR of the TCR CDR3 used the HTBI primer set with the Qiagen OneStep RT-PCR kit. Most expanded thyroid clonotypes (frequency above 0.001) were also detected in blood, suggesting blood repertoires may reflect thyroid immune responses. Ophthalmopathy was separated from stable hyperthyroidism by a 13 V-J signature model, with about 88% sensitivity and about 81% specificity obtained in cross-validation and 80%/75% obtained in testing. In validation, the model predicted progression to ophthalmopathy a median of roughly six months before onset, with roughly 71% sensitivity and just under 75% specificity. To identify distinguishing TCR V-J signatures, a discovery cohort of about 95 patients was used, comprising 43 with Graves' ophthalmopathy and approximately 57 with stable Graves' hyperthyroidism. An independent validation cohort of under 20 hyperthyroidism patients and about 16 patients who later progressed to ophthalmopathy tested prospective prediction of ophthalmopathy. The roughly 90 discovery patients were divided at random into training and test sets in a 7:3 ratio. In addition, the study compared T-cell repertoires in thyroid tissue and in blood from roughly 6 Graves' hyperthyroidism patients. After blood sampling, hyperthyroidism patients were treated with methimazole at a starting dose of 30 mg daily, and ophthalmopathy patients were treated with high-dose intravenous methylprednisolone. The libraries were constructed in a second round of multiplex PCR and then size-selected and purified. Sequencing of the libraries was done on an Illumina HiSeq2000 using paired-end 100 bp reads. SOAPnuke was used to process the raw data, removing reads that contained adapters or uncalled bases, had a mean Phred below 15, or lacked an exact match to the constant primer or identifier. High-quality paired reads were merged with COPE v1.2.5, and unique nucleotide sequences were defined as clonotypes. MiTCR v1.1 was used to align clonotypes to the IMGT TRBV, TRBD and TRBJ reference segments. Only V-J combinations with frequency above 0.0001, covering 99.2% of repertoires, were analysed. A TCS score was defined as the ratio between F50 (clonal expansion) and ExV (chaos), using BLOSUM62-based TCRdist between CDR3 peptides within each V-J. Welch's t-statistics and random forest reduced some 510 V-J features to about 12, which were used in a naive Bayes classifier (R e1071). No statistical method was used to fix the sample size in advance, and group allocation was not hidden from the investigators. According to the paper, TCR Vbeta CDR3 sequencing was carried out on some 130 peripheral blood samples, which came from fewer than 50 ophthalmopathy, 80 or so hyperthyroidism and approximately 17 progressor patients.

The sequencing used peripheral blood mononuclear cells (PBMCs), collected at new diagnosis, from a patient treated with antithyroid drugs. The receptor's source is a woman in her 30s with Graves disease. Donor details come from another sample of the same person, matched by shared clones.

The CDR3 in this case is CASSATTGVQYF. The nucleotides read TGTGCCAGCAGTGCAACCACAGGGGTCCAGTACTTC. The chain links TRBV2 with TRBJ2-7; TRBD1 matches 7 bases in the middle. CDR1 and CDR2 (SNHLY, FYNNEI) derive from the germline V gene. V is trimmed back by 4 bases and J by 10 bases, and the junction contains 7 bases that no gene match accounts for. The CDR3 covers 12 residues, taking in both the cysteine and the phenylalanine. Just the 36-base CDR3 DNA is kept, in frame starting at base 1. The variable domain in full, with residues beyond the CDR3 obtained from the reference TRBV2 and TRBJ2-7 genes, is EPEVTQTPSHQVTQMGQEVILRCVPISNHLYFYWYRQILGQKVEFLVSFYNNEISEKSEIFDDQFSVERPDGSNFTLKIRSTKLEDSAMYFCASSATTGVQYFGPGTRLTVT.